These 27 T cell receptor beta chains originate from one sample sequenced in a study of T cell responses to AZD1222 COVID-19 vaccine. Produced via immunoSEQ multiplex PCR; TCRdb's table is partial and in-frame only. Seen here are over 90,000 clones, approximately 86% observed once, and the top ten hold approximately 5.1%. The specimen comprised peripheral blood, sampled on day 0 of AZD1222 vaccination. Every receptor here comes from an adult in good health.

The V gene is TRBV6-5, the J gene TRBJ1-2, with TRBD1 as a possible D gene (5 bases). The V gene's germline CDR1 is MNHEY and CDR2 SVGAGI. V gave up 8 bases and J gave up 2 bases, with 9 bases separating them. The CDR3 has 12 residues. The CDR3 is CASGGVNYGYTF. In DNA form, the CDR3 reads TGTGCCAGCGGGGGGGTAAACTATGGCTACACCTTC.

The CDR3 sequence is CASSVTGTGNTGELFF. CDR3 sequence (DNA): TGTGCCAGCAGCGTCACCGGGACAGGGAACACCGGGGAGCTGTTTTTT. The chain employs TRBV9 and TRBJ2-2; TRBD1 agrees at 8 bases. Per germline, CDR1 SGDLS and CDR2 YYNGEE. CDR3 length: 16 residues. Trimming removed 2 bases from V and 1 base from J; junction bases left unmatched: 4.

The chain uses TRBV5-4 and TRBJ2-7; 10 bases agree with TRBD2. Germline V gene lookup returns CDR1 SGHNT and CDR2 YYREEE (reference sequence). The CDR3 covers 15 residues. Trimming at V came to 4 bases and at J to 2 bases, leaving 6 bases not matched to a gene. CDR3 sequence reads: CASSRTSGDTYEQYF. The CDR3 nucleotides read TGTGCCAGCAGCAGAACTAGCGGGGATACCTACGAGCAGTACTTC.

This chain links TRBV2 with TRBJ1-1; the match to TRBD1 covers 9 bases. V gave up 7 bases and J gave up 1 base; unmatched junction bases: 4. The CDR3 spans 14 residues. Germline CDR1 is SNHLY and CDR2 is FYNNEI. CDR3: CASMTGGKNTEAFF. As DNA, the CDR3 is TGTGCCAGCATGACAGGGGGGAAGAACACTGAAGCTTTCTTT.

The chain links TRBV9 to TRBJ1-6, with D unresolved. The CDR3 sequence is 15 residues long. Germline V lookup: CDR1 SGDLS, CDR2 YYNGEE. The V end lost 4 bases, the J end lost 14 bases, and 22 bases lay between the germline ends. The CDR3 region has the DNA TGTGCCAGCAGCCCCAACTCCTTCCCAGAGGGCACCCTCCACTTT. Its translation: CASSPNSFPEGTLHF.

This clone has a handful of counts. The CDR3 protein is CASSAGQTNEKLFF. The CDR3 DNA sequence: TGTGCCAGCAGCGCGGGACAGACAAATGAAAAACTGTTTTTT. The V gene is TRBV7-9, the J gene TRBJ1-4, with TRBD1 matching over 7 bases. V was pared by 5 bases and J by 5 bases, with 5 bases of the junction left unmatched. From germline, CDR1 is SEHNR and CDR2 FQNEAQ (reference sequence). The CDR3 is 14 residues long.

J is TRBJ1-2 and V is TRBV25-1; no clear D gene. This CDR3 region has 15 residues. V was clipped by 5 bases and J by 3 bases, with 16 bases between them. Germline V gene lookup returns CDR1 MGHDK and CDR2 SYGVNS. The CDR3 DNA follows: TGTGCCAGCAGTCCTTACACAACTCCGCACTATGGCTACACCTTC. The encoded protein is CASSPYTTPHYGYTF.

The chain couples TRBV28 to TRBJ1-5; no definite D call. V dropped 7 bases and J dropped 3 bases, with 16 bases sitting between them. CDR3 length: 15 residues. The germline CDR1 and CDR2 sequences are MDHEN and SYDVKM. Here the CDR3 reads CASILRGRPNQPQHF. The CDR3 bases are TGTGCCAGCATCCTACGCGGCAGGCCCAATCAGCCCCAGCATTTT.

This rearrangement joins TRBV6-1 to TRBJ2-5; D is undetermined. Per germline, CDR1 MNHNS and CDR2 SASEGT. The CDR3 is 15 residues long. V lost 2 bases, J lost 5 bases, and 15 bases lay in between. CDR3 DNA sequence: TGTGCCAGCAGTGAAACGACTGTACATGATGAGACCCAGTACTTC. It codes for CASSETTVHDETQYF.

The CDR3 DNA reads TGTGCCAGCAGCGTTTCTTCAGTGGAGGGTAATGAGCAGTTCTTC. It codes for CASSVSSVEGNEQFF. This chain joins TRBV9 and TRBJ2-1; D perhaps matches TRBD2 (6 bases). The length of the CDR3 is 15 residues. The ends were cut back, 2 bases at V and 7 bases at J, with 16 bases in the middle. CDR1 and CDR2 from the germline V gene are SGDLS and YYNGEE.

This chain links TRBV10-3 with TRBJ1-1, with a possible D match to TRBD1 (5 bases). Germline V lookup: CDR1 ENHRY, CDR2 SYGVKD. The CDR3 contains 14 residues. Between the trimmed V and J ends, which lost 6 bases and 3 bases, there was a span of 14 bases. The CDR3 loop reads CAISAYGTHTEAFF. The CDR3 DNA follows: TGTGCCATCAGCGCATACGGGACTCACACTGAAGCTTTCTTT.

The V gene is TRBV7-9, the J gene TRBJ1-2; the D is unclear. The CDR3 totals 13 residues. CDR1 is SEHNR and CDR2 is FQNEAQ in the germline V gene (reference sequence). Trimming took 10 bases from V and 4 from J, leaving 16 bases between them. The CDR3 sequence: CATSGPLGYGYTF. CDR3 coding DNA: TGTGCCACCTCTGGGCCCCTGGGCTATGGCTACACCTTC.

This chain uses TRBV27 with TRBJ1-2, with 9 bases fitting TRBD1. The germline gives CDR1 MNHEY, CDR2 SMNVEV (reference sequence). The V gene end was trimmed by 8 bases and the J gene end by 7 bases; junction bases not matched to a gene: 8. This CDR3 comprises 13 residues. CDR3 loop: CASGGQGLGGYTF. CDR3 DNA: TGTGCCAGCGGGGGACAGGGTTTGGGTGGCTACACCTTC.

The V call is TRBV5-1, the J call TRBJ2-7, with a tentative D call TRBD2 (5 bases). From germline, CDR1 is SGHRS and CDR2 YFSETQ. The CDR3 covers 15 residues. The V end was cut by 8 bases, the J end by 0 bases, with 18 bases between. CDR3 nucleotides: TGCGCCAGTCGTATTTCGGACGGAGGCTCCTACGAGCAGTACTTC. Protein product: CASRISDGGSYEQYF.

This clone was seen a few times. The chain recombines TRBV28 with TRBJ1-5, with TRBD1 matching over 8 bases. Trimming removed 5 bases from V and 6 bases from J; junction bases left unmatched: 15. Germline V CDR1 and CDR2: MDHEN, SYDVKM. The CDR3 has 17 residues. The CDR3 loop reads CASSPSGLTGEGQPQHF. CDR3 nucleotides: TGTGCCAGCAGTCCCAGCGGCCTGACAGGGGAGGGTCAGCCCCAGCATTTT.

The rearrangement uses TRBV5-4 and TRBJ1-4, with D maybe TRBD1 (5 bases). This CDR3 has 15 amino acids. The germline V and J ends were trimmed by 4 bases and 1 base, with 11 bases remaining between them. Germline-derived CDR1 and CDR2 are SGHNT and YYREEE (reference sequence). Written as DNA, the CDR3 is TGTGCCAGCAGCACCAGACAGAGAACTAATGAAAAACTGTTTTTT. Protein: CASSTRQRTNEKLFF.

The rearrangement links TRBV4-3 to TRBJ2-2, with 8 bases aligning to TRBD1. After removal of 6 bases from V and 7 bases from J, the junction contained 10 bases not matched to a gene. The CDR3 runs 15 residues. From germline, CDR1 is LGHNA and CDR2 YSLEER. CDR3 DNA sequence: TGCGCCAGCAGTCACTCCGGGACAGGCGACGGGGAGCTGTTTTTT. As protein: CASSHSGTGDGELFF.

The V call is TRBV5-4, the J call TRBJ2-1; D gene ambiguous. Germline V gives CDR1 SGHNT, CDR2 YYREEE (reference sequence). V shed 0 bases and J shed 6 bases, with 7 bases lying between them. The CDR3 runs to 13 residues. CDR3 DNA sequence: TGTGCCAGCAGCTTGGAGCTCCCCAATGAGCAGTTCTTC. Protein: CASSLELPNEQFF. The variable domain in full, with the rest retrieved from reference TRBV5-4 and TRBJ2-1, is ETGVTQSPTHLIKTRGQQVTLRCSSQSGHNTVSWYQQALGQGPQFIFQYYREEENGRGNFPPRFSGLQFPNYSSELNVNALELDDSALYLCASSLELPNEQFFGPGTRLTVL.

The chain joins TRBV29-1 to TRBJ2-7; D is perhaps TRBD2 (5 bases). The CDR3 has 12 residues. V lost 7 bases and J lost 3, with 13 bases in between. From germline, CDR1 is SQVTM and CDR2 ANQGSEA. The CDR3 spells CSAIVGDYEQYF. CDR3 DNA: TGCAGCGCCATAGTGGGAGACTACGAGCAGTACTTC.

This rearrangement joins TRBV28 to TRBJ1-6; D is possibly TRBD1 (5 bases). The V end was cut by 1 base, the J end by 0 bases, with 13 bases between. The CDR3 totals 18 residues. Germline V lookup: CDR1 MDHEN, CDR2 SYDVKM. The CDR3 nucleotides read TGTGCCAGCAGTTTATCGGGGACCCTTCCCTCCTATAATTCACCCCTCCACTTT. It codes for CASSLSGTLPSYNSPLHF.

About this clone: Other DNA sequences in this sample translate to the same CDR3. The V and J genes are TRBV25-1 and TRBJ1-3; D not certain. The germline V gene encodes CDR1 MGHDK and CDR2 SYGVNS. The CDR3 totals 14 residues. The ends were cut back, 4 bases at V and 1 base at J, with 8 bases in the middle. The CDR3 here is CASSGDGSGNTIYF. The CDR3 DNA reads TGTGCCAGCAGTGGCGACGGGTCTGGAAACACCATATATTTT.

The chain links TRBV2 to TRBJ1-5; perhaps TRBD1 as D (6 bases). The CDR3 consists of 13 residues. Trimming left V 6 bases short and J 6 bases short, with 12 bases between. Germline CDR1 reads SNHLY; CDR2 reads FYNNEI. Here the CDR3 DNA reads TGTGCCAGCAGCCCGGGGGGGCCTCAGCCCCAGCATTTT. It translates to CASSPGGPQPQHF.

J is TRBJ2-1 and V is TRBV5-5, with a possible D match to TRBD2 (6 bases). The CDR3 runs 15 residues. V gave up 4 bases and J gave up 1 base, with 12 bases separating them. Germline V gene data show CDR1 as SGHKS and CDR2 as YYEKEE (reference sequence). The CDR3 coding sequence is TGTGCCAGCAGCGGTACCGGGGGTTCCTACAATGAGCAGTTCTTC. It encodes CASSGTGGSYNEQFF.

The CDR3 DNA reads as TGTGCCAGCTCACCAGTGGGGGCGCCTACTAATGAAAAACTGTTTTTT. The encoded protein is CASSPVGAPTNEKLFF. This chain connects TRBV18 to TRBJ1-4; TRBD1 might be the D (6 bases). V was shortened by 2 bases and J by 2 bases, with 12 bases between the two germline ends. CDR1 KGHSH and CDR2 LQKENI come from the germline V gene. The CDR3 is made up of 16 amino acids.

The chain links TRBV14 to TRBJ2-3; D possibly uses TRBD1 or TRBD2 (6 bases each). Germline CDR1 is SGHDN and CDR2 is FVKESK. Trimming cost V 4 bases and J 6 bases, with 11 bases left between them. The CDR3 extends over 13 amino acids. CDR3 coding DNA: TGTGCCAGCAGCCGACAAGGGGGGGATACGCAGTATTTT. This encodes CASSRQGGDTQYF.

The CDR3 nucleotides read TGTGCCAGCAGCTTAGGCGGGGGTAATCAGCCCCAGCATTTT. Its translation is CASSLGGGNQPQHF. V gene TRBV11-2 combines with J gene TRBJ1-5, with D tentatively TRBD1 (5 bases). Trimming took 1 base from V and 4 from J, leaving 8 bases between them. The CDR3 sequence is 14 residues long. Germline-derived CDR1 and CDR2 are SGHAT and FQNNGV.

The chain is built from TRBV10-3 and TRBJ1-1; tentative D call: TRBD1 (6 bases). V shed 2 bases and J shed 5 bases, with 15 bases lying between them. Germline CDR1 and CDR2: ENHRY and SYGVKD. This CDR3 contains 15 residues. The CDR3 DNA follows: TGTGCCATCAGTGAGCCAGAAAACGGACAGACTGAAGCTTTCTTT. Its translation: CAISEPENGQTEAFF.